This T cell receptor (beta chain) is from a study of vaccination effects on CD4 cells after COVID-19 (dated by TCRdb to between 2022 and 2023). Notes on the research overall: Across the study, the median time from the second dose to post-vaccine sampling was 72 days (range 14 to 241). Cultures from other donors in the study were sequenced using the Oncomine TCR Beta short-read assay on an Illumina iSeq 100. The full study included 9 to 10 COVID-19 convalescent patients and a few SARS-CoV-2-naive healthy vaccine recipients. SARS-CoV-2 spike-specific CD4+ TCR repertoires from before and after mRNA vaccination were compared in COVID-19 convalescent patients and in infection-naive vaccine recipients.

Broad study findings and their caveats: In healthy vaccine recipients, vaccine-induced clones were almost all SARS-CoV-2 mono-reactive, with only 1 of 255 cross-reactive with common cold coronaviruses. Clones induced by infection and clones induced by vaccination both contracted markedly at late timepoints after vaccination, which fits with T cell responses waning over time. The study was limited by a small number of convalescent patients, and early post-infection timepoints were lacking.

This clone appeared a few times. No cognate antigen has been identified for it. Per-base qualities were not stored, and no clone one base away is much larger. The receptor library was made with the immunoSEQ multiplex PCR assay. DNA from the cultured, isolated CD4+ T cells was subjected to TCR beta CDR3 sequencing. As for the original processing: Non-productive TCR sequences were removed, reads were trimmed to the CDR3 region, and CDR3s of at least 7 amino acids were retained. The MANAFEST web app was used to identify antigen-specific clonotypes by comparing expansion in peptide wells with expansion in reference cultures. Positive clones required FDR<0.05 expansion versus reference and all other wells, odds ratio above 5, and frequency above 0.1% in two replicate wells. Cross-reactive clonotypes were defined as significantly expanded in SARS-CoV-2 spike wells and in at least one common cold coronavirus spike condition. Levenshtein distance calculated with the stringdist R package was used to assess CDR3 similarity, and unrooted trees were constructed with ape in R 3.6.1. Here the immuneACCESS table is served through TCRdb, limited to in-frame sequences with V and J called. Missing clones are a known gap in these copies; in checked studies unresolved V genes cover under half, and the rest lacks a known reason. D and trimming come from the DNA, and the V and J calls and clone size come from that table. In all, the sample holds 29,000 or so clones, and 74% of those were seen once. 15% to 20% of the sample rests with the top ten.

In the ViraFEST assay, PBMC were stimulated with viral peptide pools, and antigen-specific CD4+ T cell clonotypes were then identified by expansion using TCR sequencing. After approximately eleven days of culture, CD4+ T cells were isolated with the EasySep CD4+ T cell isolation kit. Two doses of either the BNT162b2 or the mRNA-1273 mRNA SARS-CoV-2 vaccine were administered to participants. Negative nucleocapsid antibody results before and after vaccination confirmed that the healthy vaccine recipients had no prior SARS-CoV-2 infection. Two million PBMC per well were cultured in IMDM with approximately 5% human AB serum, around 9.1 IU/ml IL-2 and gentamicin, plus 10 ug/ml peptides. Half of the culture medium was replaced with fresh IL-2-containing medium on days 3 and 7. Unless noted otherwise, every peptide stimulation condition was grown in triplicate wells. Using Ficoll-Paque Plus gradient centrifugation, PBMC were separated from whole blood and then either used fresh or cryopreserved at -140C. The overlapping peptide pools covered the spike proteins of SARS-CoV-2 as well as those of the common cold coronaviruses HCoV-NL63, HCoV-OC43 and HCoV-229E. Genomic DNA was extracted from cultured CD4+ T cells with the QIAamp micro DNA kit.

V ends up 5 bases short and J 1 base short, with an unmatched junction base count of 10. As encoded in the germline V gene (reference sequence), CDR1 is MNHEY while CDR2 is SMNVEV. From the cysteine up to the phenylalanine, the CDR3 has a length of 16 residues. Here the CDR3 DNA is all that survives: 48 bases in frame from base 1. Sequenced here: CD4+ T cells from PBMCs cultured with HCoV-OC43 spike peptides, sampled after COVID-19 vaccination. The cell subset or site label on this specimen signifies: HCoV-OC43 spike overlapping peptide pool stimulation. The receptor's source is a human donor who received a COVID-19 vaccine. This sequence uses TRBV27 and TRBJ2-7; 8 nucleotides in the junction match TRBD2. The encoded CDR3 is CASSPRVSGESYEQYF. The nucleotide sequence is given as TGTGCCAGCAGTCCCAGGGTTAGCGGGGAATCCTACGAGCAGTACTTC.